What follows are 28 T cell receptor beta chains derived from one specimen sequenced in a study of technical replicates of blood from a handful of donors (dated 2017 in TCRdb). Library prep was done by the immunoSEQ multiplex PCR assay. Not all clones reach the TCRdb copy of this immuneACCESS table, which keeps in-frame sequences only. Checked studies attribute under half of the gap to unresolved V genes and leave the rest unexplained. The table for this sample lists tens of thousands of clones; about 96% of them were counted only once. In total, the top ten clones hold about 0.3% of the sample. Sequencing input: T cells isolated from PBMCs. These receptors all stem from a human donor in good health.

As DNA, the CDR3 is TGTGCCAGCAGCGTAGCCGGTACTGGGGCCAACGTCCTGACTTTC. Protein product: CASSVAGTGANVLTF. The rearrangement joins TRBV9 to TRBJ2-6; D ambiguous. Germline V gene lookup returns CDR1 SGDLS and CDR2 YYNGEE. CDR3 size: 15 residues. Trimming left V 0 bases short and J 2 bases short, with 6 bases between.

The chain recombines TRBV15 with TRBJ1-5; no firm D call. Germline-derived CDR1 and CDR2 are LNHNV and YYDKDF (reference sequence). V shed 1 base and J shed 4 bases, with 5 bases lying between them. The CDR3 spans 13 residues. Here the CDR3 DNA reads TGTGCCACCAGCAGAGTTATAAATCAGCCCCAGCATTTT. It yields the protein CATSRVINQPQHF. Supplemented by reference TRBV15 and TRBJ1-5, the full variable domain reads DAMVIQNPRYQVTQFGKPVTLSCSQTLNHNVMYWYQQKSSQAPKLLFHYYDKDFNNEADTPDNFQSRRPNTSFCFLDIRSPGLGDTAMYLCATSRVINQPQHFGDGTRLSIL.

The chain joins TRBV20-1 to TRBJ1-4; D is perhaps TRBD1 (5 bases). Germline CDR1 reads DFQATT; CDR2 reads SNEGSKA (reference sequence). Deletions cut 5 bases from V and 8 bases from J, with 9 bases between. The CDR3 has 11 amino acids. The CDR3 DNA follows: TGCAGTGCTGAGCAGGGCGAAAAACTGTTTTTT. It codes for CSAEQGEKLFF.

The chain is built from TRBV29-1 and TRBJ2-1, with 8 bases that match TRBD2. Germline loops: CDR1 SQVTM, CDR2 ANQGSEA. J gave up 5 bases and V 1 base, and 13 bases lay outside the gene matches. CDR3 length equals 17 residues. CDR3 nucleotide sequence: TGCAGCGTTGAAGGGGGAGTAAGCGGGAGATTTGACAATGAGCAGTTCTTC. Translation gives CSVEGGVSGRFDNEQFF.

This rearrangement joins TRBV11-2 to TRBJ2-1, with TRBD2 matching 9 bases. The CDR3 is 16 amino acids. Germline V gene lookup returns CDR1 SGHAT and CDR2 FQNNGV. After removal of 2 bases from V and 2 bases from J, the junction contained 4 bases not matched to a gene. As DNA, the CDR3 is TGTGCCAGCAGCTTACAAGCGGGAGGACCCTACAATGAGCAGTTCTTC. It encodes CASSLQAGGPYNEQFF.

The chain uses TRBV28 and TRBJ1-5, with 10 nucleotides matching TRBD1. CDR1 is MDHEN, CDR2 SYDVKM, per germline. Trimming at V came to 5 bases and at J to 1 base, leaving 8 bases not matched to a gene. CDR3 size: 17 residues. The CDR3 DNA reads as TGTGCCAGCAGTGGAGGGACAGGGGATAGGAGCAATCAGCCCCAGCATTTT. Its protein is CASSGGTGDRSNQPQHF.

The chain couples TRBV6-5 to TRBJ1-2; 7 nucleotides line up with TRBD1. This CDR3 has 13 residues. Germline loops: CDR1 MNHEY, CDR2 SVGAGI. The V segment lost 6 bases and the J segment 7 bases; nucleotides outside the gene matches: 8. The CDR3 here is CASSSRDRSGYTF. CDR3 bases: TGTGCCAGCAGCTCAAGGGACAGATCTGGCTACACCTTC.

This chain uses TRBV6-6 with TRBJ2-7; 11 positions match TRBD2. The J segment lost 6 bases and the V segment lost 3 bases, leaving 7 bases of the junction unmatched. Germline values: CDR1 MNHNY, CDR2 SVGAGI (reference sequence). The CDR3 extends over 15 amino acids. Written as DNA, the CDR3 is TGTGCCAGCAGTTATTTAGAACTAGCGGGAGTCGAGCAGTACTTC. It yields the protein CASSYLELAGVEQYF.

This rearrangement joins TRBV6-5 to TRBJ2-2; D may be TRBD2 (6 bases). With 2 bases removed from V and 7 bases from J, the gap between germline ends came to 8 bases. Per the germline V gene, CDR1 is MNHEY and CDR2 is SVGAGI. CDR3 length: 13 amino acids. The CDR3 coding sequence is TGTGCCAGCAGTTACGGGGGGATCGGGGAGCTGTTTTTT. Encoded protein: CASSYGGIGELFF.

The chain combines TRBV25-1 with TRBJ2-7; a possible D gene is TRBD2 (5 bases). This CDR3 comprises 17 residues. The germline CDR1 and CDR2 sequences are MGHDK and SYGVNS. Between the trimmed V and J ends, which lost 2 bases and 3 bases, there was a span of 20 bases. In nucleotides, the CDR3 is TGTGCCAGCAGTGAAGAACGCGGGTCTCGCGAGGGCTACGAGCAGTACTTC. Protein product: CASSEERGSREGYEQYF.

The gene calls are TRBV27 and TRBJ2-1; no clear D gene. The CDR3 totals 14 residues. V was shortened by 5 bases and J by 6 bases, with 14 bases between the two germline ends. Germline assignment: CDR1 MNHEY and CDR2 SMNVEV (reference sequence). The CDR3 reads CASSQALSINEQFF. The CDR3, as DNA: TGTGCCAGCAGTCAAGCCCTTTCTATCAATGAGCAGTTCTTC.

This sequence joins TRBV5-1 and TRBJ1-4; the match to TRBD1 covers 9 bases. This CDR3 is built from 19 residues. Trimming cost V 1 base and J 3 bases; bases outside gene matches: 13. CDR1 SGHRS and CDR2 YFSETQ come from the germline V gene. The CDR3 loop reads CASSLPDRDRDGANEKLFF. The CDR3 region has the DNA TGCGCCAGCAGCTTGCCAGACCGGGACAGGGACGGGGCTAATGAAAAACTGTTTTTT.

V gene TRBV10-2 combines with J gene TRBJ2-1, with TRBD2 matching 8 bases. Unmatched junction bases numbered 11, after V lost 2 bases and J lost 2 bases. Germline values: CDR1 WSHSY, CDR2 SAAADI. The CDR3 has 18 amino acids. The CDR3 coding sequence is TGCGCCAGCAGTGAGCCGGTCGGGCTAGCGGGTCCCTACAATGAGCAGTTCTTC. Its protein product is CASSEPVGLAGPYNEQFF.

This sequence joins TRBV4-2 and TRBJ2-7; 8 bases fit TRBD2. The germline V gene encodes CDR1 LGHNA and CDR2 YNFKEQ. Losses at the gene ends were 3 bases for V and 4 bases for J; bases not matched to a gene: 8. CDR3 length: 15 amino acids. The CDR3 loop reads CASSQGTTGGYEQYF. The DNA of the CDR3 is TGTGCCAGCAGCCAGGGGACCACGGGAGGGTACGAGCAGTACTTC.

This clone was recorded only once. The rearrangement joins TRBV7-2 to TRBJ2-1; the D gene is possibly TRBD2 (6 bases). Germline assignment: CDR1 SGHTA and CDR2 FQGNSA. Trimming took off 5 bases at V and 7 bases at J, with 15 bases between the two ends. This CDR3 comprises 14 residues. CDR3: CASSVRLVLNEQFF. CDR3 bases: TGTGCCAGCAGCGTTCGACTAGTTTTAAATGAGCAGTTCTTC.

DNA for the CDR3: TGTGCCAGTAGTTCGCAGTCTAACACTGAAGCTTTCTTT. It is translated as CASSSQSNTEAFF. The J gene is TRBJ1-1, the V gene TRBV19; D not certain. In germline, CDR1 is LNHDA, CDR2 SQIVND (reference sequence). The CDR3 runs to 13 residues. V shed 5 bases and J shed 2 bases, with 9 bases lying between them.

This clone was found once. This chain connects TRBV5-4 to TRBJ2-1; D is perhaps TRBD2 (6 bases). The germline V gene has CDR1 SGHNT and CDR2 YYREEE (reference sequence). V shed 1 base and J shed 4 bases, with 12 bases lying between them. The CDR3 has 15 residues. CDR3 residues: CASSLSLATYNEQFF. The DNA of the CDR3 is TGTGCCAGCAGCTTGTCGCTAGCGACGTACAATGAGCAGTTCTTC.

The CDR3 sequence: CASSRVLNEQFF. CDR3 DNA: TGTGCCAGCAGCAGGGTACTGAATGAGCAGTTCTTC. The V gene is TRBV6-5, the J gene TRBJ2-1, with D possibly matching TRBD1 (5 bases). Trimming cost V 6 bases and J 7 bases, with 10 bases left between them. The CDR3 has 12 residues. The germline V gene has CDR1 MNHEY and CDR2 SVGAGI.

The V gene is TRBV7-3, the J gene TRBJ2-3; 12 bases fit TRBD2. CDR1 is SGHTA and CDR2 is FQGTGA in the germline V gene. The CDR3 covers 16 residues. V dropped 5 bases and J dropped 9; count of bases not matched to a gene: 12. CDR3 bases: TGTGCCAGCAGCACCGCCCTAGCGGGAGGGCCAGGAACGCAGTATTTT. Translating gives CASSTALAGGPGTQYF.

V usage is TRBV5-1 and J usage is TRBJ2-3; TRBD1 matches 7 bases. Unmatched junction bases numbered 4, after V lost 2 bases and J lost 1 base. Germline CDR1 is SGHRS and CDR2 is YFSETQ. The CDR3 runs 15 residues. The CDR3 loop is CASSLGTARTDTQYF. The CDR3 DNA follows: TGCGCCAGCAGCTTAGGGACAGCCCGCACAGATACGCAGTATTTT.

This chain joins TRBV4-2 and TRBJ2-5; 12 bases line up with TRBD2. Germline V gene data show CDR1 as LGHNA and CDR2 as YNFKEQ. This CDR3 has 18 residues. J was trimmed by 4 bases and V by 2 bases; bases with no gene match: 11. DNA for the CDR3: TGTGCCAGCAGCCAAATCCCGACTAGCGGGAGAAATGGAGAGACCCAGTACTTC. Translated: CASSQIPTSGRNGETQYF.

The chain employs TRBV7-9 and TRBJ2-7; TRBD2 matches at 10 bases. V lost 5 bases to trimming and J lost 3 bases; unmatched junction nucleotides: 7. The CDR3 is 15 amino acids. The germline CDR1 and CDR2 sequences are SEHNR and FQNEAQ (reference sequence). The CDR3: CASSAAASGSYEQYF. Written as DNA, the CDR3 is TGTGCCAGCAGCGCAGCAGCTAGCGGGAGCTACGAGCAGTACTTC.

This clone has a single count. This chain uses TRBV30 with TRBJ2-7; 10 bases are shared with TRBD2. From germline, CDR1 is GTSNPN and CDR2 SVGIG (reference sequence). The CDR3 has 14 amino acids. Unmatched junction bases numbered 7, after V lost 5 bases and J lost 3 bases. CDR3 nucleotide sequence: TGTGCCTGGCTACCAAGACTAGCGGGCTACGAGCAGTACTTC. This gives the protein CAWLPRLAGYEQYF.

The J gene is TRBJ2-1, the V gene TRBV28; D is perhaps TRBD2 (5 bases). Germline V gene lookup returns CDR1 MDHEN and CDR2 SYDVKM. V lost 2 bases and J lost 0, with 5 bases in between. The CDR3 totals 14 residues. The CDR3 DNA reads as TGTGCCAGCAGTTTACGGGACTCCTACAATGAGCAGTTCTTC. Its protein product is CASSLRDSYNEQFF.

The V and J genes are TRBV2 and TRBJ1-1; 8 nucleotides line up with TRBD1. CDR3 length: 15 amino acids. Trimming took 6 bases from V and 1 from J; bases not matched to a gene: 7. The germline V gene has CDR1 SNHLY and CDR2 FYNNEI. This CDR3 is CASRELDRENTEAFF. Here the CDR3 DNA reads TGTGCCAGCAGGGAGCTGGACAGGGAGAACACTGAAGCTTTCTTT.

The chain carries TRBV5-4 and TRBJ1-1, with D maybe TRBD1 (6 bases). V was pared by 0 bases and J by 9 bases, with 6 bases between. Per germline, CDR1 SGHNT and CDR2 YYREEE (reference sequence). The CDR3 loop spans 11 amino acids. The CDR3 DNA reads TGTGCCAGCAGCTTGGGGGGGCAAGCTTTCTTT. Protein product: CASSLGGQAFF.

The chain links TRBV11-3 to TRBJ2-7, with 8 bases aligning to TRBD2. Germline CDR1 SGHNT, CDR2 YENEEA. This CDR3 has 14 residues. V shed 4 bases, J shed 5 bases, and the junction held 7 bases outside the gene matches. As DNA, the CDR3 is TGTGCCAGCAGCTCCCTTAGCGGGATTAACGAGCAGTACTTC. Translated, it gives CASSSLSGINEQYF.

V is TRBV5-6 and J is TRBJ1-1, with 7 bases lining up with TRBD1. The junction had 7 bases not matched to a gene; V was cut back by 4 bases and J by 1 base. This CDR3 has 15 residues. Germline V gene sequence: CDR1 SGHDT, CDR2 YYEEEE. The CDR3 DNA reads as TGTGCCAGCAGCAGTTACAGGGGCCCGAACACTGAAGCTTTCTTT. Translated: CASSSYRGPNTEAFF.